This TCR beta chain was obtained from a study of CD8 T cells in Susac syndrome. A quantity of about 0.5 to 1 ug RNA underwent reverse transcription using random hexamers. Amplification of TCR beta CDR3 used immunoSEQ multiplex PCR across 54 Vbeta and 13 Jbeta. TCRdb used MiXCR to reprocess the immunoSEQ multiplex PCR reads, holding one entry per CDR3 protein. The sample lists just over 300,000 distinct CDR3 sequences; about 91% were seen once. V lost 3 bases and J lost 10; bases outside the gene matches: 6. Per germline, CDR1 LNHDA and CDR2 SQIVND (reference sequence). The CDR3 has 13 amino acids. Sequencing of TCR beta covered CD8+ and CD4+ T cells obtained from blood. Stable or active relapsing-remitting multiple sclerosis, untreated and meeting revised McDonald criteria, defined the controls. TEMRA cells were FACS-enriched, unlike CD8+ and CD4+ T cells, which were negatively isolated. This clonotype is a singleton in its sample.

The receptor was isolated from a human donor with multiple sclerosis. The chain combines TRBV19 with TRBJ1-1; 9 positions match TRBD1. The specimen sequenced was CD4+ T cells from PBMCs. The CDR3 coding sequence is TGTGCCAGTAGTATTACTGGGACAGGGATAGCTTTCTTT. Translation: CASSITGTGIAFF. The full variable domain, completed using reference TRBV19 and TRBJ1-1, is DGGITQSPKYLFRKEGQNVTLSCEQNLNHDAMYWYRQDPGQGLRLIYYSQIVNDFQKGDIAEGYSVSREKKESFPLTVTSAQKNPTAFYLCASSITGTGIAFFGQGTRLTVV.